This T cell receptor (beta chain) was captured by sequencing in a study of post-analysis software for immune sequencing data. Unique molecular identifiers were built into the TCR beta cDNA libraries. TCRdb reprocessed the PCR reads via MiXCR and lists one record per CDR3 protein. The data show roughly 650,000 distinct CDR3 sequences, with approximately 60% seen just once and over 9% held by the top ten. Overall study results and limits: Versus controls, multiple sclerosis patients showed significantly lower diversity (normalized Chao1).

This clonotype was counted between two and nine times. What it binds is unknown. The sequence was collected from a girl aged 2-10 years with multiple sclerosis. What was sequenced was blood.

The CDR3 DNA follows: TGTGCCAGCAGCCTCACCGTTGCTGAGCAGTTCTTC. Translated: CASSLTVAEQFF. The V gene is TRBV7-9, the J gene TRBJ2-1; the D is unclear. The V gene lost 5 bases and the J gene lost 9 bases, with 11 bases spanning the gap. The V gene's germline CDR1 is SEHNR and CDR2 FQNEAQ (reference sequence). CDR3 length equals 12 residues. Combining the CDR3 with reference TRBV7-9 and TRBJ2-1 gives the whole variable domain DTGVSQNPRHKITKRGQNVTFRCDPISEHNRLYWYRQTLGQGPEFLTYFQNEAQLEKSRLLSDRFSAERPKGSFSTLEIQRTEQGDSAMYLCASSLTVAEQFFGPGTRLTVL.